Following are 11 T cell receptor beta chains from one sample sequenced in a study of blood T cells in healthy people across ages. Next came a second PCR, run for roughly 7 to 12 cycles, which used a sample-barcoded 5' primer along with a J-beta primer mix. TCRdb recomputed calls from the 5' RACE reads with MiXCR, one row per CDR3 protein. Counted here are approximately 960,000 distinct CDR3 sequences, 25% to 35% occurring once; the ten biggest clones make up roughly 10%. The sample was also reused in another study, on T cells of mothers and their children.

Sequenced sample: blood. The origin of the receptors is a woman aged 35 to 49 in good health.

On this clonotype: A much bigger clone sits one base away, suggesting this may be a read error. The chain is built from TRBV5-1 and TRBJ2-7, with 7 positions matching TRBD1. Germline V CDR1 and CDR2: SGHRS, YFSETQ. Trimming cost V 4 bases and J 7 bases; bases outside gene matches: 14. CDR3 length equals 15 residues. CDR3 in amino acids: CASSASTGAAHEQYF. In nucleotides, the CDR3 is TGCGCCAGCAGCGCGTCAACAGGGGCGGCCCATGAGCAGTACTTC.

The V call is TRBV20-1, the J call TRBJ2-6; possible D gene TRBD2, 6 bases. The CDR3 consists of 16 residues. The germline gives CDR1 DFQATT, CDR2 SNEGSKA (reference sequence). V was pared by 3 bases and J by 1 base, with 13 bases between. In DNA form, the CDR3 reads TGCAGTGCTAGTCCATGGGGGGAATCTGGGGCCAACGTCCTGACTTTC. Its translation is CSASPWGESGANVLTF.

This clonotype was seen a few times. The CDR3 sequence is CASSLQSEQFF. In DNA, the CDR3 is TGTGCCAGCAGCTTGCAATCTGAGCAGTTCTTC. This chain connects TRBV5-6 to TRBJ2-1; D is unresolved. Germline lookup yields CDR1 SGHDT and CDR2 YYEEEE. The CDR3 sequence is 11 residues long. V lost 1 base to trimming and J lost 9 bases, with 5 bases between them.

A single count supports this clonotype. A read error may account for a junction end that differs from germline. In nucleotides, the CDR3 is TGTGCCACCAGTGATTTGGTCGAGACAGGGAGCACAGGTACGCAGTATTTT. It translates to CATSDLVETGSTGTQYF. The chain uses TRBV24-1 and TRBJ2-3, with 7 bases matching TRBD1. This CDR3 region has 17 residues. CDR1 is KGHDR and CDR2 is SFDVKD in the germline V gene.

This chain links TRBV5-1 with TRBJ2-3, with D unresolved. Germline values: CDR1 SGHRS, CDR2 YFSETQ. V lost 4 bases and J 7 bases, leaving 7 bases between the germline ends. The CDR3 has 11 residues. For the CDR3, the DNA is TGCGCCAGCAGCCCGGACCATACGCAGTATTTT. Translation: CASSPDHTQYF.

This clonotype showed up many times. The CDR3 bases are TGCAGTGCAACCGCGGGTCCCACCATTGGGGAGCAGTACTTC. It codes for CSATAGPTIGEQYF. The gene calls are TRBV20-1 and TRBJ2-7; TRBD2 is a possible D gene (5 bases). The CDR3 loop spans 14 amino acids. Per germline, CDR1 DFQATT and CDR2 SNEGSKA (reference sequence). The V gene lost 6 bases and the J gene lost 7 bases, with 22 bases spanning the gap.

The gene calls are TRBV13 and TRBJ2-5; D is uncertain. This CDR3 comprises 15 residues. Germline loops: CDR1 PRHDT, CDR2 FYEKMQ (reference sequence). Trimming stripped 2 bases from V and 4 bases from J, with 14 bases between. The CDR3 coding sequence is TGTGCCAGCAGCTTAACGGCTGGCAGGCCAGAGACCCAGTACTTC. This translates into CASSLTAGRPETQYF.

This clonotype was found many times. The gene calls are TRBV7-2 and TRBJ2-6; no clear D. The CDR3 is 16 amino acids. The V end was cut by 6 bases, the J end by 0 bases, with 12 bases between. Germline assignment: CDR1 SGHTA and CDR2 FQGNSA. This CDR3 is CASSRALSSGANVLTF. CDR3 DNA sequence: TGTGCCAGCAGTAGGGCCCTGAGCTCTGGGGCCAACGTCCTGACTTTC.

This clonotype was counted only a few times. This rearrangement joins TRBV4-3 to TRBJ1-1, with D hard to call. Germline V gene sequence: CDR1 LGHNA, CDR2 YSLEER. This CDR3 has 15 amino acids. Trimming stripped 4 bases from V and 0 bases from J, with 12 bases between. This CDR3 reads CASSPQVTMNTEAFF. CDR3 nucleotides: TGCGCCAGCAGCCCGCAGGTTACTATGAACACTGAAGCTTTCTTT.

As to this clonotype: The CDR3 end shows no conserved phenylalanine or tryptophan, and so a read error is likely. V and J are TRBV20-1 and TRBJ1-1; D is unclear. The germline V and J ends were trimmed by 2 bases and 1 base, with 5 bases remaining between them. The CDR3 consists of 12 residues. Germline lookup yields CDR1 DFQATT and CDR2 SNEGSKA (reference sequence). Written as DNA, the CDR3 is TGCAGTGCTAGATACACGAACACTGAAGCTTTCGTT. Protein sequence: CSARYTNTEAFV.

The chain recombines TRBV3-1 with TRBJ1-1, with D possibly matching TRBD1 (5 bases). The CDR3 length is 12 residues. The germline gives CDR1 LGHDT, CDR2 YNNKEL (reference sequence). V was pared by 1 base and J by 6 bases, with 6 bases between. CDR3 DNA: TGTGCCAGCAGCCAAGCGGGACCTGAAGCTTTCTTT. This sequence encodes CASSQAGPEAFF.